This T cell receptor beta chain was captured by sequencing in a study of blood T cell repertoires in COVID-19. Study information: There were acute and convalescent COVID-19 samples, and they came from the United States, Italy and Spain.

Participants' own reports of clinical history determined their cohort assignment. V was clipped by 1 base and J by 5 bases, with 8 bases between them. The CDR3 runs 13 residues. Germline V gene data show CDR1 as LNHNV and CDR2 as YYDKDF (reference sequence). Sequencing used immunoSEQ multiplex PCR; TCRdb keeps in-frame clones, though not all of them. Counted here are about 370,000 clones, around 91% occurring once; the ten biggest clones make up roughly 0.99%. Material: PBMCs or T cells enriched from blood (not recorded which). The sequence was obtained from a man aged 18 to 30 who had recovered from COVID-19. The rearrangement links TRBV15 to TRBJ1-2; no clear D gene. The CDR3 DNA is TGTGCCACCAGCAGAGTAGCGGAGTATGGCTACACCTTC. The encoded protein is CATSRVAEYGYTF.